This T cell receptor beta chain was profiled in a study of OX40 agonist ivuxolimab in advanced cancers. Study context: Enrollees could have had prior anti-PD-1, anti-PD-L1 or anti-CTLA-4 therapy, which under 50% had received.

Assay used: immunoSEQ multiplex PCR; TCRdb lists only in-frame clones, some missing. The table has tens of thousands of clones, about 90% seen once; the top ten hold approximately 3.9%. Trimming left V 3 bases short and J 9 bases short, with 12 bases between. Germline V gene lookup returns CDR1 MNHEY and CDR2 SMNVEV (reference sequence). The length of the CDR3 is 13 residues. This specimen was CD4+ or CD8+ T cells sorted from blood, taken in a trial of the OX40 agonist ivuxolimab. V is TRBV27 and J is TRBJ2-4; D is unclear. The origin of this receptor is an adult with an advanced solid tumor such as melanoma, head and neck, liver or kidney cancer. The DNA of the CDR3 is TGTGCCAGCAGTTTTGGTCCCCCGAGCATTCAGTACTTC. This codes for CASSFGPPSIQYF.